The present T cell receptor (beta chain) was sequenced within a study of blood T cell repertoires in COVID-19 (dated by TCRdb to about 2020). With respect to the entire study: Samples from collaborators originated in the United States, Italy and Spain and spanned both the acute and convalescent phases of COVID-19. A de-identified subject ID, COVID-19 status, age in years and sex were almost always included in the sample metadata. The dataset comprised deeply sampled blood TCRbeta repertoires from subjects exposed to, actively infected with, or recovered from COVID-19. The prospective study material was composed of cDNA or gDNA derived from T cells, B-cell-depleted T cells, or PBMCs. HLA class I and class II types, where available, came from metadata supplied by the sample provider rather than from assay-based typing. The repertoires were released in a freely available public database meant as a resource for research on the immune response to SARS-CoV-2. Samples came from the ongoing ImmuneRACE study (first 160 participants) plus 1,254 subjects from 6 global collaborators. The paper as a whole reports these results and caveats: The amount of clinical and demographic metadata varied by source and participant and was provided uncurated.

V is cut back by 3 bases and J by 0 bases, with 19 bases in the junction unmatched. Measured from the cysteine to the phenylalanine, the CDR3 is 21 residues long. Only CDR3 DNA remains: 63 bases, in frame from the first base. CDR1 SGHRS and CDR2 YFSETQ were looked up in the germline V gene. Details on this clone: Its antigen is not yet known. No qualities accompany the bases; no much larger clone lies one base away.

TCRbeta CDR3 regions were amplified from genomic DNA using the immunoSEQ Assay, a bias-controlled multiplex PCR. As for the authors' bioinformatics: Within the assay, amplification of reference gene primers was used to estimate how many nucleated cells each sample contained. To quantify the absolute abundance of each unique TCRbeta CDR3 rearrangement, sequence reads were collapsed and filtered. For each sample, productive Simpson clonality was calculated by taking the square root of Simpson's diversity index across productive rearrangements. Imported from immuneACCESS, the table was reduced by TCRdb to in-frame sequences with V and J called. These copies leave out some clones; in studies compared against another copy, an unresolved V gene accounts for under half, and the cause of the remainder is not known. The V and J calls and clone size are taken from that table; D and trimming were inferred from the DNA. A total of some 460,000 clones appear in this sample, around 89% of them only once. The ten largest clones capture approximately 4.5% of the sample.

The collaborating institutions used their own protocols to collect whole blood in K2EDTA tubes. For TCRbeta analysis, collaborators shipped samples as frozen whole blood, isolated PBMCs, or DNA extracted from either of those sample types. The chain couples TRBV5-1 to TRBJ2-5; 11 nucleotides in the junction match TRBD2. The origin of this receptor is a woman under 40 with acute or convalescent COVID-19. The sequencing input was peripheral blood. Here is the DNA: TGCGCCAGCAGCTCCGAGGGGGCGGTGATGGCTAGCGGGGGGTACCAAGAGACCCAGTACTTC. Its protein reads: CASSSEGAVMASGGYQETQYF.